This TCR beta chain came from a study of T cell responses to AZD1222 COVID-19 vaccine. The wider study: Pooling covered second doses at about 4 or about 12 weeks.

As for this clone: Its antigen is unknown.

Trimming cost V 5 bases and J 4 bases; bases outside gene matches: 3. CDR1 and CDR2 from the germline V gene are MDHEN and SYDVKM. This CDR3 has 13 residues. Findings and caveats of the study: Regions 160-218 and 743-854 held dominance among vaccine-associated CD4 TCRs, which spanned spike. Regions left unmutated in variants are reportedly the target of nearly half of spike-specific TCRs.

Repertoires were generated with immunoSEQ multiplex PCR, while TCRdb's copy carries only in-frame clones and drops some. This sample has 200,000 or so clones, with 90% to 95% found just once. The specimen comprised peripheral blood, sampled on day 0 of AZD1222 vaccination. The source is an adult in good health. V usage is TRBV28 and J usage is TRBJ1-2, with 8 bases aligning to TRBD1. CDR3 sequence (DNA): TGTGCCAGCAGTGAGGGACAGGCCTATGGCTACACCTTC. Its protein is CASSEGQAYGYTF.